This passage covers 29 T cell receptor beta chains from one sample sequenced in a study of shared clonotypes between healthy human individuals. The naive CD8 population came from CD45RO-negative cells selected for CCR7, without terminally differentiated effector memory CD45RA+ cells. Sequencing used immunoSEQ multiplex PCR; TCRdb keeps in-frame clones, though not all of them. The profile shows some 1,900,000 clones, around 96% of them singletons. The sample was naive CD8+ T cells sorted from blood. Every receptor here comes from a man aged 18 to 35 in good health.

As to this clone: Different DNA sequences within this sample yield the same CDR3. The J gene is TRBJ1-1, the V gene TRBV5-1; TRBD1 matches 9 bases. With 4 bases clipped from V and 5 bases from J, the junction kept 9 bases outside the gene matches. The CDR3 spans 15 residues. The germline CDR1 and CDR2 sequences are SGHRS and YFSETQ. The CDR3, as DNA: TGCGCCAGCAGCCCTAAACAGGGGGCTCGTACTGAAGCTTTCTTT. Translation gives CASSPKQGARTEAFF.

The chain carries TRBV13 and TRBJ2-2, with 9 bases identical to TRBD2. V shed 5 bases and J 6 bases; nucleotides not matched to a gene: 7. Germline loops: CDR1 PRHDT, CDR2 FYEKMQ (reference sequence). CDR3 size: 15 residues. CDR3 sequence reads: CASSERGGASGELFF. Here the CDR3 DNA reads TGTGCCAGCAGCGAGCGCGGGGGGGCATCCGGGGAGCTGTTTTTT.

The chain links TRBV29-1 to TRBJ2-2; weak D call: TRBD1 (6 bases). V was cut by 4 bases and J by 1 base, with 10 bases left in between. The CDR3 is 14 residues long. Per germline, CDR1 SQVTM and CDR2 ANQGSEA. The chain's CDR3 is CSVAKGENTGELFF. The CDR3 DNA sequence: TGCAGCGTTGCTAAGGGGGAGAACACCGGGGAGCTGTTTTTT.

For the CDR3, the DNA is TGTGCCAGCAGTCCAGGGACGGTTACCTCCTACAATGAGCAGTTCTTC. Translated: CASSPGTVTSYNEQFF. V and J are TRBV7-2 and TRBJ2-1; the D call may be TRBD1 or TRBD2 (5 bases each). This CDR3 is built from 16 residues. The V and J ends lost 6 bases and 0 bases respectively, with 15 bases between them. CDR1 SGHTA and CDR2 FQGNSA come from the germline V gene.

The CDR3 region is CASSFYGGELFF. The CDR3 DNA sequence: TGTGCCAGCAGTTTTTACGGCGGGGAGCTGTTTTTT. J is TRBJ2-2 and V is TRBV27, with D unclear. Germline V lookup: CDR1 MNHEY, CDR2 SMNVEV (reference sequence). The CDR3 consists of 12 residues. V dropped 3 bases and J dropped 7 bases, with 6 bases sitting between them.

About this clone itself: Other nucleotide sequences from this sample produce the same CDR3. The chain links TRBV9 to TRBJ2-7, with D possibly being TRBD1 or TRBD2 (6 bases each). The V gene's germline CDR1 is SGDLS and CDR2 YYNGEE. The ends were cut back, 3 bases at V and 4 bases at J, with 11 bases in the middle. The CDR3 runs to 13 residues. The CDR3 DNA follows: TGTGCCAGCAGCGCGGGGGCTGCTTACGAGCAGTACTTC. It yields the protein CASSAGAAYEQYF.

The rearrangement joins TRBV15 to TRBJ1-5; D not resolved. V lost 3 bases and J 4 bases, leaving 4 bases between the germline ends. The CDR3 extends over 12 amino acids. CDR1 is LNHNV and CDR2 is YYDKDF in the germline V gene (reference sequence). The CDR3 sequence is CATSSANQPQHF. The CDR3 DNA sequence: TGTGCCACCAGCAGTGCTAATCAGCCCCAGCATTTT.

The genes are TRBV6-1 and TRBJ1-1; D is unresolved. Trimming took 3 bases from V and 5 from J, leaving 7 bases between them. Germline V gives CDR1 MNHNS, CDR2 SASEGT. The CDR3 covers 12 residues. CDR3 in amino acids: CASSEGRTEAFF. Written as DNA, the CDR3 is TGTGCCAGCAGTGAGGGCAGGACTGAAGCTTTCTTT.

The chain's CDR3 is CASSQDLLAGDLSYEQYF. The CDR3 nucleotides are TGCGCCAGCAGCCAAGATCTCCTAGCGGGAGACCTTTCCTACGAGCAGTACTTC. The rearrangement joins TRBV4-1 to TRBJ2-7, with TRBD2 matching over 10 bases. Losses at the gene ends were 0 bases for V and 1 base for J; bases not matched to a gene: 9. Germline CDR1 is MGHRA and CDR2 is YSYEKL. The CDR3 loop spans 18 amino acids.

The V gene is TRBV4-3, the J gene TRBJ1-1; D unclear. CDR3 length: 14 residues. The germline CDR1 and CDR2 sequences are LGHNA and YSLEER. V was cut by 1 base and J by 5 bases, with 11 bases left in between. For the CDR3, the DNA is TGCGCCAGCAGCCAAGTGGAAGGGTTTACTGAAGCTTTCTTT. This encodes CASSQVEGFTEAFF.

J is TRBJ1-4 and V is TRBV2; D gene unclear. The CDR3 totals 14 residues. V gave up 3 bases and J gave up 8 bases, with 13 bases separating them. CDR1 SNHLY and CDR2 FYNNEI come from the germline V gene. CDR3 DNA sequence: TGTGCCAGCAGTGACGTCCGCGTAGGAGAAAAACTGTTTTTT. It codes for CASSDVRVGEKLFF.

The chain employs TRBV10-3 and TRBJ2-1; the D is unclear. This CDR3 region has 17 residues. V was cut by 2 bases and J by 0 bases, with 14 bases left in between. CDR1 and CDR2 from the germline V gene are ENHRY and SYGVKD. The CDR3 nucleotides read TGTGCCATCAGTGAGCCGCGGACGGCGACCTCCTACAATGAGCAGTTCTTC. As protein: CAISEPRTATSYNEQFF.

The rearrangement links TRBV28 to TRBJ1-2; the match to TRBD1 covers 9 bases. Trimming took 4 bases from V and 7 from J; bases not matched to a gene: 10. CDR3 size: 15 residues. Per the germline V gene, CDR1 is MDHEN and CDR2 is SYDVKM. CDR3 sequence: CASSWTGAGGLGYTF. The DNA for the CDR3 is TGTGCCAGCAGTTGGACAGGGGCGGGGGGCCTTGGCTACACCTTC.

Only one count was recorded for this clone. The chain recombines TRBV6-6 with TRBJ2-7, with 9 positions matching TRBD1. CDR1 and CDR2 from the germline V gene are MNHNY and SVGAGI (reference sequence). The CDR3 is 15 residues long. Unmatched junction bases numbered 11, after V lost 3 bases and J lost 8 bases. CDR3: CASSYAGQGSMKQYF. For the CDR3, the DNA is TGTGCCAGCAGTTATGCCGGACAGGGGTCTATGAAGCAGTACTTC.

The chain combines TRBV4-1 with TRBJ2-7, with a weak D call TRBD2 (6 bases). Trimming left V 3 bases short and J 2 bases short, with 23 bases between. CDR1 is MGHRA and CDR2 is YSYEKL in the germline V gene. CDR3 length: 18 residues. This chain's CDR3 is CASSQGEVWGRRTYEQYF. In DNA, the CDR3 is TGCGCCAGCAGCCAGGGGGAGGTTTGGGGACGGCGCACCTACGAGCAGTACTTC.

The V call is TRBV27, the J call TRBJ2-3; tentative D call: TRBD2 (5 bases). Trimming removed 2 bases at V and 0 bases at J, with 15 bases between. Germline V lookup: CDR1 MNHEY, CDR2 SMNVEV (reference sequence). The CDR3 covers 17 residues. Written as DNA, the CDR3 is TGTGCCAGCAGTTTACACTCTATCCGGGGTAGCACAGATACGCAGTATTTT. Encoded protein: CASSLHSIRGSTDTQYF.

The rearrangement uses TRBV5-4 and TRBJ2-1; 11 bases agree with TRBD2. Trimming took 4 bases from V and 10 from J; bases not matched to a gene: 4. Per germline, CDR1 SGHNT and CDR2 YYREEE (reference sequence). This CDR3 has 13 amino acids. The CDR3: CASSAGLAEEQFF. CDR3 bases: TGTGCCAGCAGCGCGGGACTAGCGGAAGAGCAGTTCTTC.

V gene TRBV30 combines with J gene TRBJ2-3; 8 positions agree with TRBD2. CDR3 size: 15 residues. Germline assignment: CDR1 GTSNPN and CDR2 SVGIG (reference sequence). After removal of 2 bases from V and 2 bases from J, the junction contained 6 bases not matched to a gene. The CDR3 region has the DNA TGTGCCTGGAGTACCATAGCGGGGAACACAGATACGCAGTATTTT. This codes for CAWSTIAGNTDTQYF.

This chain joins TRBV27 and TRBJ1-4; D is perhaps TRBD1 (5 bases). V was pared by 6 bases and J by 4 bases, with 12 bases between. The CDR3 has 14 residues. Germline V lookup: CDR1 MNHEY, CDR2 SMNVEV (reference sequence). The CDR3 loop is CASRSGHGNEKLFF. As DNA, the CDR3 is TGTGCCAGCAGGTCGGGGCATGGTAATGAAAAACTGTTTTTT. Full variable domain (missing parts from reference TRBV27 and TRBJ1-4): EAQVTQNPRYLITVTGKKLTVTCSQNMNHEYMSWYRQDPGLGLRQIYYSMNVEVTDKGDVPEGYKVSRKEKRNFPLILESPSPNQTSLYFCASRSGHGNEKLFFGSGTQLSVL.

V and J are TRBV7-6 and TRBJ2-7; D call uncertain. Trimming took 3 bases from V and 4 from J, leaving 16 bases between them. CDR3 length equals 15 residues. CDR1 is SGHVS, CDR2 FNYEAQ, per germline. The CDR3 loop reads CASSFAARNPYEQYF. CDR3 bases: TGTGCCAGCAGCTTCGCTGCGAGGAACCCGTACGAGCAGTACTTC.

V usage is TRBV7-9 and J usage is TRBJ1-2; the match to TRBD1 covers 8 bases. The junction had 2 bases not matched to a gene; V was cut back by 0 bases and J by 5 bases. Germline V gene data show CDR1 as SEHNR and CDR2 as FQNEAQ (reference sequence). The CDR3 runs to 14 residues. CDR3 DNA: TGTGCCAGCAGCTTAGCAGACAGGGGATATGGCTACACCTTC. This encodes CASSLADRGYGYTF.

J is TRBJ2-7 and V is TRBV10-2; 7 bases fit TRBD2. Germline assignment: CDR1 WSHSY and CDR2 SAAADI. The V gene end was trimmed by 10 bases and the J gene end by 6 bases; junction bases not matched to a gene: 15. The CDR3 sequence is 14 residues long. For the CDR3, the DNA is TGCGCCATCGGGACGGATCCAACGGGGGGCGAGCAGTACTTC. Translating it yields CAIGTDPTGGEQYF.

As concerns this clone: Other DNA sequences of this sample code for an identical CDR3. The chain combines TRBV27 with TRBJ1-5, with 7 bases that match TRBD1. The ends lost 0 bases at V and 0 bases at J; junction bases unmatched: 2. The germline V gene encodes CDR1 MNHEY and CDR2 SMNVEV (reference sequence). This CDR3 comprises 16 residues. The CDR3: CASSLSAGGSNQPQHF. The CDR3 DNA follows: TGTGCCAGCAGTTTATCCGCAGGGGGTAGCAATCAGCCCCAGCATTTT.

V is TRBV7-9 and J is TRBJ2-1; 12 positions agree with TRBD1. This CDR3 has 19 residues. Trimming removed 5 bases from V and 2 bases from J; junction bases left unmatched: 13. Germline CDR1 is SEHNR and CDR2 is FQNEAQ (reference sequence). The CDR3 is CASSPPLGTGGVTYNEQFF. As DNA, the CDR3 is TGTGCCAGCAGCCCACCTCTAGGGACAGGGGGCGTGACCTACAATGAGCAGTTCTTC.

This clone was seen only a few times. The chain is built from TRBV15 and TRBJ1-3; D gene unclear. This CDR3 is built from 10 residues. Germline loops: CDR1 LNHNV, CDR2 YYDKDF (reference sequence). V was cut by 8 bases and J by 4 bases, with 3 bases left in between. This CDR3 reads CATGGNTIYF. The CDR3 DNA is TGTGCCACCGGGGGAAACACCATATATTTT.

V gene TRBV2 combines with J gene TRBJ2-3; no clear D gene. Trimming pared 6 bases from V and 4 bases from J, leaving 17 bases between. Germline V gene sequence: CDR1 SNHLY, CDR2 FYNNEI. The CDR3 is 15 amino acids. For the CDR3, the DNA is TGTGCCAGCAGGGTTCCGCCTGACGGCCCAGATACGCAGTATTTT. Encoded protein: CASRVPPDGPDTQYF. The whole variable domain, remainder taken from reference TRBV2 and TRBJ2-3, is EPEVTQTPSHQVTQMGQEVILRCVPISNHLYFYWYRQILGQKVEFLVSFYNNEISEKSEIFDDQFSVERPDGSNFTLKIRSTKLEDSAMYFCASRVPPDGPDTQYFGPGTRLTVL.

This chain links TRBV27 with TRBJ2-3; D gene uncertain. The CDR3 spans 16 residues. Germline CDR1 is MNHEY and CDR2 is SMNVEV (reference sequence). Trimming removed 2 bases from V and 0 bases from J, with 12 bases in between. The CDR3: CASSLQGVTSTDTQYF. CDR3 nucleotide sequence: TGTGCCAGCAGTTTACAAGGAGTCACTAGCACAGATACGCAGTATTTT.

The V call is TRBV28, the J call TRBJ2-5; 8 nucleotides agree with TRBD1. After removal of 6 bases from V and 5 bases from J, the junction contained 8 bases not matched to a gene. This CDR3 region has 14 residues. CDR1 is MDHEN and CDR2 is SYDVKM in the germline V gene. CDR3 DNA sequence: TGTGCCAGCAGACAGGGACAGGCTTGGGAGACCCAGTACTTC. Its translation: CASRQGQAWETQYF.

V is TRBV7-2 and J is TRBJ2-1; unclear D gene. The ends were cut back, 1 base at V and 6 bases at J, with 10 bases in the middle. This CDR3 has 14 amino acids. Germline CDR1 is SGHTA and CDR2 is FQGNSA. CDR3 coding DNA: TGTGCCAGCAGCTTAGGTCCCTTCGGCAATGAGCAGTTCTTC. As protein: CASSLGPFGNEQFF.